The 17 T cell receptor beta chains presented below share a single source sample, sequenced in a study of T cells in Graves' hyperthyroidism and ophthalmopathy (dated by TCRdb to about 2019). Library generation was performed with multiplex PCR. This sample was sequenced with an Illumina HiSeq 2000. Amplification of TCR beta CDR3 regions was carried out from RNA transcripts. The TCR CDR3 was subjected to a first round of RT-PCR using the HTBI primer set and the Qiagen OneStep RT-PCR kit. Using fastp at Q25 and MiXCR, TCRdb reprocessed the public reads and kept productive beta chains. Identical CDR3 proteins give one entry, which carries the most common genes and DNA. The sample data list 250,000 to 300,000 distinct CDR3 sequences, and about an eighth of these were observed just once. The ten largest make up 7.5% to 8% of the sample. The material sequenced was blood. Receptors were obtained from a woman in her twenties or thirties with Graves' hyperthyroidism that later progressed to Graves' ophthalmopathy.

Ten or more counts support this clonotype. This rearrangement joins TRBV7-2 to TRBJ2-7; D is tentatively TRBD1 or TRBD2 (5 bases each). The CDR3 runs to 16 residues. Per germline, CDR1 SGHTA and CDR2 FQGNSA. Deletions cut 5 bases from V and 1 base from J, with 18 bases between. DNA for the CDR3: TGTGCCAGCAGCCCAAGGGCCGGGGACCGTTCCTACGAGCAGTACTTC. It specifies CASSPRAGDRSYEQYF.

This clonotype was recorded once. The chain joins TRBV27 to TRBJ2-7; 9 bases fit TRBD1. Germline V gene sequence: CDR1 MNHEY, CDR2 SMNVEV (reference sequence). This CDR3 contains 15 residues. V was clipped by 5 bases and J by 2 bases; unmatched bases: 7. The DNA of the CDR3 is TGTGCCAGCAGTGCGGGACAGGGAAAGCCCTACGAGCAGTACTTC. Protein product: CASSAGQGKPYEQYF.

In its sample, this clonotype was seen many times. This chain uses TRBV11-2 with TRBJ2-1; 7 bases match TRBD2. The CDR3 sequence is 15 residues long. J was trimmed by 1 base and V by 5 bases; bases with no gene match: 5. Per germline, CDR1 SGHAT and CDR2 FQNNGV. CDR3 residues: CASSPGGVSYNEQFF. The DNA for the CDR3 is TGTGCCAGCAGCCCTGGGGGGGTATCCTACAATGAGCAGTTCTTC.

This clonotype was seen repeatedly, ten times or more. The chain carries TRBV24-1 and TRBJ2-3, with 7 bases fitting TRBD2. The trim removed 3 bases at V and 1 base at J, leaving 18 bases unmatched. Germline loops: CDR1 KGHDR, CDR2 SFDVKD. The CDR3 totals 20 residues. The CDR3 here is CATSDRGVFEMIHGTDTQYF. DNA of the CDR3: TGTGCCACCAGTGATCGGGGGGTGTTTGAGATGATCCACGGCACAGATACGCAGTATTTT.

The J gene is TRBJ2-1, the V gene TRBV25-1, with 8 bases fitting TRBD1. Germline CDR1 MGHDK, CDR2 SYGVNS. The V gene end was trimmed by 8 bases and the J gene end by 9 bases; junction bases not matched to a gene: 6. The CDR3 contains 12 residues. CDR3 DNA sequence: TGTGCCAGCGGATACAGGGGGTTTGAGCAGTTCTTC. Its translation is CASGYRGFEQFF.

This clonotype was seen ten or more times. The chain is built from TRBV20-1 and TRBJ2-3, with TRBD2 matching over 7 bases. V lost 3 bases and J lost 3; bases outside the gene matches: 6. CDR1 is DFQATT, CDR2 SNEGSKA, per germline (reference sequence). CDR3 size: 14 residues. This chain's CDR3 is CSASKRERTDTQYF. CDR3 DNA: TGCAGTGCTAGTAAGCGGGAAAGGACAGATACGCAGTATTTT.

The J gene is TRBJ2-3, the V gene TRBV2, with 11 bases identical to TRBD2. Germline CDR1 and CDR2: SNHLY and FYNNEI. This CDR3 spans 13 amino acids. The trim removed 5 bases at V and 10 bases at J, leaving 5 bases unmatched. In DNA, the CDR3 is TGTGCCAGCAGTCTGACTAGCGGGGAGTCGCAGTATTTT. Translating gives CASSLTSGESQYF. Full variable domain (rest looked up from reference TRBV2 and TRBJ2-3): EPEVTQTPSHQVTQMGQEVILRCVPISNHLYFYWYRQILGQKVEFLVSFYNNEISEKSEIFDDQFSVERPDGSNFTLKIRSTKLEDSAMYFCASSLTSGESQYFGPGTRLTVL.

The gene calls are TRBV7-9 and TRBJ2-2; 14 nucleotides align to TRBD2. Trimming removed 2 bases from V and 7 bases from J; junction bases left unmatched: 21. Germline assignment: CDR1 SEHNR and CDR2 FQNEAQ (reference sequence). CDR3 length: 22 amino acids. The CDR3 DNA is TGTGCCAGCAGCTTAAGAAGTCCCGGGACTAGCGGGAGTCGTTTTCCGATCGGGGAGCTGTTTTTT. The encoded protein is CASSLRSPGTSGSRFPIGELFF. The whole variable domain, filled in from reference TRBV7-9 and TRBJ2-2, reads DTGVSQNPRHKITKRGQNVTFRCDPISEHNRLYWYRQTLGQGPEFLTYFQNEAQLEKSRLLSDRFSAERPKGSFSTLEIQRTEQGDSAMYLCASSLRSPGTSGSRFPIGELFFGEGSRLTVL.

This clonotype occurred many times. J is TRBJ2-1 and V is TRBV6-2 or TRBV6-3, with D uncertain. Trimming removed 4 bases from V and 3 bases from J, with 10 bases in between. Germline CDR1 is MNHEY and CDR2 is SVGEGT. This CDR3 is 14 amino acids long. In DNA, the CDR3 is TGTGCCAGCAGTTCCCACGTCGGCTACAATGAGCAGTTCTTC. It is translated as CASSSHVGYNEQFF.

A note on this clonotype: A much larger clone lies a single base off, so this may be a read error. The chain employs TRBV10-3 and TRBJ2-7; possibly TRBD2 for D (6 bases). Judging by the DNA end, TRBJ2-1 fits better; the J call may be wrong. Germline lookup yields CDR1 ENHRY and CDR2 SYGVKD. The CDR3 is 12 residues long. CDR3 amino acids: CAIALTDYEQFF. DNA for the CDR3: TGTGCCATCGCACTAACGGACTACGAGCAGTTCTTC.

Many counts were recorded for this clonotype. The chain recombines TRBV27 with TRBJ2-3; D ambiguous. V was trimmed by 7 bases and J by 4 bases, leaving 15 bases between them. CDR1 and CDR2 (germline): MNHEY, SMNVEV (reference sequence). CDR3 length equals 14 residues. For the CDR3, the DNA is TGTGCCAGCAACCCAGCTCCATGGTCAGATACGCAGTATTTT. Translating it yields CASNPAPWSDTQYF.

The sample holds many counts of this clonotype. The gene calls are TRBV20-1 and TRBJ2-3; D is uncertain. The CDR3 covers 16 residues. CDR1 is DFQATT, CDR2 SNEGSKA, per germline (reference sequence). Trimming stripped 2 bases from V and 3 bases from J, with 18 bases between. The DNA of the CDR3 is TGCAGTGCTAGATGGGGTGGGCAGCTCAAAACAGATACGCAGTATTTT. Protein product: CSARWGGQLKTDTQYF.

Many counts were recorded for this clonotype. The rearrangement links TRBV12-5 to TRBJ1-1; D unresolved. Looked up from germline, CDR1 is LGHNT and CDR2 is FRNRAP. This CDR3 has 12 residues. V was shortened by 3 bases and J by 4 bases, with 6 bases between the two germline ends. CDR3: CASGFGSTEAFF. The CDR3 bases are TGTGCTAGTGGTTTTGGGTCCACTGAAGCTTTCTTT.

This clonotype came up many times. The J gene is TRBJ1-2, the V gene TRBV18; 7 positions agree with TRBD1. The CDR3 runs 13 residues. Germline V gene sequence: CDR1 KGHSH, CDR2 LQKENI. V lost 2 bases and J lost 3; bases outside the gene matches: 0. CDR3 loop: CASSPDRDYGYTF. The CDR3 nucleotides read TGTGCCAGCTCACCAGACAGGGACTATGGCTACACCTTC.

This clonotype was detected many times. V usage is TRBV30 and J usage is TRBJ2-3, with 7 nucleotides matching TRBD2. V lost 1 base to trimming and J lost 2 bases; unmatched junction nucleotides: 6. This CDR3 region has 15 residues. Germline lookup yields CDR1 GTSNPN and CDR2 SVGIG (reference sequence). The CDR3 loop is CAWSAGREFTDTQYF. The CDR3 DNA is TGTGCCTGGAGTGCTGGGCGGGAGTTCACAGATACGCAGTATTTT.

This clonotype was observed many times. The CDR3 sequence: CASSLQLGTAEQFF. CDR3 DNA sequence: TGTGCCAGCAGCTTGCAGCTAGGTACGGCTGAGCAGTTCTTC. This chain uses TRBV5-6 with TRBJ2-1; the D is unclear. The germline CDR1 and CDR2 sequences are SGHDT and YYEEEE. The CDR3 totals 14 residues. Trimming removed 1 base at V and 9 bases at J, with 14 bases between.

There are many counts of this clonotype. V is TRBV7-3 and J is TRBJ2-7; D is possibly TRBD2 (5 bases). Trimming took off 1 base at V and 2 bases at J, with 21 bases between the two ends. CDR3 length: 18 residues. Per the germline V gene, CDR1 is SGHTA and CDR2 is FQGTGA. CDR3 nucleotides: TGTGCCAGCAGCTTAATGCCTCCGAGGGTGGACCCGCCCTACGAGCAGTACTTC. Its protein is CASSLMPPRVDPPYEQYF.